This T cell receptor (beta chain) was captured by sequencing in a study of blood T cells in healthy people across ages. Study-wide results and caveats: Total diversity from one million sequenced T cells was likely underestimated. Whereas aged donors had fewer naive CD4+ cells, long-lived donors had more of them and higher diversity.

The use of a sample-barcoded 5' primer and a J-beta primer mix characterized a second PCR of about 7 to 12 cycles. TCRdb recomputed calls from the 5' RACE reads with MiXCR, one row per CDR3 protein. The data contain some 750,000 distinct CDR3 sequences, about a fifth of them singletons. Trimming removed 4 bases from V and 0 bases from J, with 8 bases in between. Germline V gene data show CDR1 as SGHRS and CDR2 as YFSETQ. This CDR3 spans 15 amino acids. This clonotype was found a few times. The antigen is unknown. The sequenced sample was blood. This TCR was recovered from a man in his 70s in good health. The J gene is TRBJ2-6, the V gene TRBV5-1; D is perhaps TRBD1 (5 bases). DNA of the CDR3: TGCGCCAGCAGCCAGACAGACTCTGGGGCCAACGTCCTGACTTTC. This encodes CASSQTDSGANVLTF.